The 25 T cell receptor beta chains given below trace back to one sample, sequenced in a study of T cell repertoires in cytomegalovirus infection. TCRdb redid the calling of the reads with MiXCR, one entry per CDR3 protein. The repertoire holds fewer than 700,000 distinct CDR3 sequences, 20% to 30% seen once, with 6.5% to 10% in the top ten. Material: CD8+ T cells from PBMCs. These receptor sequences come from a human donor in good health (CMV status not recorded). Some clones in this sample may be carry-over from other donors' samples.

This clonotype was recorded many times. This rearrangement joins TRBV7-2 to TRBJ2-7, with TRBD1 matching 7 bases. V was clipped by 4 bases and J by 4 bases; unmatched bases: 10. This CDR3 region has 15 residues. The germline gives CDR1 SGHTA, CDR2 FQGNSA. This CDR3 reads CASSSGPQGFYEQYF. The CDR3 DNA reads TGTGCCAGCAGCTCCGGACCACAGGGGTTTTACGAGCAGTACTTC.

The V gene is TRBV20-1, the J gene TRBJ2-7; 9 bases are shared with TRBD2. Germline V lookup: CDR1 DFQATT, CDR2 SNEGSKA (reference sequence). Trimming took 2 bases from V and 0 from J; bases not matched to a gene: 14. The CDR3 length is 18 residues. The CDR3 spells CSARIAGAPRRFSYEQYF. For the CDR3, the DNA is TGCAGTGCTAGAATAGCGGGGGCCCCCAGACGATTCTCCTACGAGCAGTACTTC.

This clonotype was seen a handful of times. This chain links TRBV19 with TRBJ1-5, with no clear D. With 10 bases removed from V and 5 bases from J, the gap between germline ends came to 12 bases. The CDR3 runs 12 residues. Germline V gene sequence: CDR1 LNHDA, CDR2 SQIVND (reference sequence). The DNA for the CDR3 is TGTGCCACCGCAGCTTCTGATCAGCCCCAGCATTTT. This translates into CATAASDQPQHF.

The CDR3 is CASSILTTGDGYTF. CDR3 DNA: TGTGCCAGCAGCATCCTCACGACAGGGGACGGCTACACCTTC. The chain couples TRBV28 to TRBJ1-2; 8 bases match TRBD1. The V gene's germline CDR1 is MDHEN and CDR2 SYDVKM. CDR3 length equals 14 residues. V lost 6 bases to trimming and J lost 8 bases; unmatched junction nucleotides: 11.

This clonotype was detected a few times. The V and J genes are TRBV15 and TRBJ2-1; TRBD2 matches 8 bases. The CDR3 is made up of 16 amino acids. After removal of 1 base from V and 5 bases from J, the junction contained 7 bases not matched to a gene. Germline assignment: CDR1 LNHNV and CDR2 YYDKDF (reference sequence). In nucleotides, the CDR3 is TGTGCCACCAGCAGAGTCCGGAGCGGGGGAAACAATGAGCAGTTCTTC. Protein sequence: CATSRVRSGGNNEQFF.

As regards this clonotype: A junction boundary mismatches the germline segment, possibly from a read error. The chain carries TRBV5-1 and TRBJ2-3; D may be TRBD2 (5 bases). CDR1 and CDR2 (germline): SGHRS, YFSETQ. The CDR3 loop spans 15 amino acids. As DNA, the CDR3 is TGCGCCAACAGCCCGAGGGTGCGTGCGACAGATACGCAGTATTTT. Its translation is CANSPRVRATDTQYF.

The table lists this clonotype with a few counts. V gene TRBV15 combines with J gene TRBJ2-1, with 9 bases identical to TRBD1. V shed 5 bases and J 7 bases; nucleotides not matched to a gene: 15. CDR1 and CDR2 from the germline V gene are LNHNV and YYDKDF (reference sequence). This CDR3 has 17 amino acids. The DNA for the CDR3 is TGTGCCACCAGCCCCCCTGGGGGACAGGGCTTCAGAAATGAGCAGTTCTTC. Translating gives CATSPPGGQGFRNEQFF.

This clonotype was observed a handful of times. A single base separates this from a much larger clone, so it may be a read error. This chain connects TRBV7-2 to TRBJ2-2; D is uncertain. Germline V gene lookup returns CDR1 SGHTA and CDR2 FQGNSA. The CDR3 totals 12 residues. This CDR3 is CVIPLNPGELFF. The DNA for the CDR3 is TGTGTCATCCCCCTGAACCCCGGGGAGCTGTTTTTT. The full variable domain, in which reference TRBV7-2 and TRBJ2-2 provide the parts outside the CDR3, is GAGVSQSPSNKVTEKGKDVELRCDPISGHTALYWYRQSLGQGLEFLIYFQGNSAPDKSGLPSDRFSAERTGGSVSTLTIQRTQQEDSAVYLCVIPLNPGELFFGEGSRLTVL.

Ten or more counts support this clonotype. The chain is built from TRBV7-8 and TRBJ2-4; TRBD2 agrees at 9 bases. CDR1 is SGHVS and CDR2 is FQNEAQ in the germline V gene. J gave up 8 bases and V 8 bases, and 10 bases lay outside the gene matches. The CDR3 sequence is 14 residues long. The CDR3 DNA is TGTGCCAGCCAAGGAAGCGGGGGGTCGGACATTCAGTACTTC. The encoded protein is CASQGSGGSDIQYF.

The sample holds many counts of this clonotype. The chain links TRBV29-1 to TRBJ2-6, with 7 bases aligning to TRBD1. V trimming: 0 bases; J trimming: 3 bases; junction bases outside the gene matches: 8. The germline V gene has CDR1 SQVTM and CDR2 ANQGSEA. The CDR3 covers 17 residues. The CDR3 DNA sequence: TGCAGCGTTGAAGAGAGATTAGGGGGCTTTGGGGCCAACGTCCTGACTTTC. Translating it yields CSVEERLGGFGANVLTF.

This clonotype was picked up a small number of times. The CDR3 region has the DNA TGTGCCAGCAGCTTGTACAGGGGGGACACTGAAGCTTTCTTT. Its translation: CASSLYRGDTEAFF. J is TRBJ1-1 and V is TRBV7-2; 8 bases match TRBD1. This CDR3 comprises 14 residues. Germline loops: CDR1 SGHTA, CDR2 FQGNSA. J was trimmed by 3 bases and V by 3 bases; bases with no gene match: 3.

Regarding this clonotype: A much larger clone differs by one base, so this may be a read error. The chain joins TRBV7-2 to TRBJ2-7; weak D call: TRBD2 (6 bases). Germline V gene lookup returns CDR1 SGHTA and CDR2 FQGNSA. The CDR3 covers 14 residues. The DNA of the CDR3 is TGTGCCGGCAGTCCGGGCGGGGAGGCCTACGAGCAGTACGTC. Its protein product is CAGSPGGEAYEQYV.

The chain links TRBV2 to TRBJ2-3; 8 nucleotides agree with TRBD1. This CDR3 has 15 residues. Losses at the gene ends were 3 bases for V and 6 bases for J; bases not matched to a gene: 8. The V gene's germline CDR1 is SNHLY and CDR2 FYNNEI. CDR3 in amino acids: CASSEGRGLLDTQYF. For the CDR3, the DNA is TGTGCCAGCAGTGAGGGCAGGGGGCTTTTGGATACGCAGTATTTT.

The rearrangement joins TRBV7-9 to TRBJ1-2; 7 bases fit TRBD1. Per the germline V gene, CDR1 is SEHNR and CDR2 is FQNEAQ (reference sequence). The CDR3 length is 14 residues. V lost 2 bases to trimming and J lost 6 bases; unmatched junction nucleotides: 6. The CDR3 here is CASSLIGRGDGYTF. CDR3 nucleotides: TGTGCCAGCAGCTTAATCGGCAGGGGGGATGGCTACACCTTC.

This clonotype was seen only a few times. The V call is TRBV19, the J call TRBJ2-1, with D unresolved. The CDR3 consists of 13 residues. CDR1 and CDR2 from the germline V gene are LNHDA and SQIVND (reference sequence). Trimming removed 9 bases at V and 2 bases at J, with 11 bases between. The CDR3 protein is CASAVSPYNEQFF. The CDR3 region has the DNA TGTGCCAGCGCAGTTAGTCCCTACAATGAGCAGTTCTTC.

The sample holds many counts of this clonotype. The chain joins TRBV7-2 to TRBJ1-5, with 8 bases matching TRBD1. CDR1 and CDR2 (germline): SGHTA, FQGNSA. This CDR3 is 17 amino acids long. J was trimmed by 6 bases and V by 4 bases; bases with no gene match: 14. CDR3 DNA sequence: TGTGCCAGCAGCTCAAGGCCAGGGGGCGAATCTGTTCAGCCCCAGCATTTT. Translating gives CASSSRPGGESVQPQHF.

V and J are TRBV20-1 and TRBJ2-7; D remains ambiguous. There are 14 residues in the CDR3. Germline CDR1 DFQATT, CDR2 SNEGSKA (reference sequence). V was shortened by 3 bases and J by 5 bases, with 17 bases between the two germline ends. CDR3 nucleotide sequence: TGCAGTGCTAGCCGTCAAGGTTCTCCCGACGAGCAGTACTTC. Protein: CSASRQGSPDEQYF.

In regard to this clonotype: This may be a read error: a much more frequent sequence differs by one nucleotide. The chain recombines TRBV7-8 with TRBJ2-7; D is possibly TRBD2 (6 bases). Per germline, CDR1 SGHVS and CDR2 FQNEAQ. The CDR3 length is 15 residues. The CDR3 DNA is TGTGCCATCAGCTTAGCGTACTCGGGAGTCCACGAGCAGTACGTC. Translated, it gives CAISLAYSGVHEQYV.

In this sample, this clonotype turned up a few times. The rearrangement joins TRBV6-2 or TRBV6-3 to TRBJ2-7; D is perhaps TRBD1 (6 bases). V was shortened by 4 bases and J by 4 bases, with 11 bases between the two germline ends. Germline V gene data show CDR1 as MNHEY and CDR2 as SVGEGT. The CDR3 runs 13 residues. CDR3 protein: CASSLRTDYEQYV. CDR3 in DNA: TGTGCCAGCAGTTTGAGGACAGATTACGAGCAGTACGTC.

This chain uses TRBV20-1 with TRBJ2-5; 8 bases fit TRBD1. The CDR3 is 13 amino acids. V shed 5 bases, J shed 9 bases, and the junction held 11 bases outside the gene matches. Looked up from germline, CDR1 is DFQATT and CDR2 is SNEGSKA (reference sequence). The CDR3, as DNA: TGCAGTGCTCCCGGACAGGGCGGGGAGGCCCAGTACTTC. This sequence encodes CSAPGQGGEAQYF.

The V call is TRBV7-9, the J call TRBJ2-7; D uncertain. V was clipped by 5 bases and J by 7 bases, with 12 bases between them. CDR3 length: 12 residues. Germline V gives CDR1 SEHNR, CDR2 FQNEAQ (reference sequence). CDR3: CASSLPLGEQYV. The CDR3 region has the DNA TGTGCCAGCAGCCTACCCCTGGGTGAGCAGTACGTC.

This clonotype was observed at least ten times. The chain recombines TRBV7-2 with TRBJ1-5, with unresolved D. Deletions cut 1 base from V and 3 bases from J, with 7 bases between. Per the germline V gene, CDR1 is SGHTA and CDR2 is FQGNSA. The CDR3 has 14 amino acids. The CDR3: CASSLGVNNQPQHF. CDR3 DNA: TGTGCCAGCAGCTTAGGGGTCAACAATCAGCCCCAGCATTTT.

Many counts were recorded for this clonotype. V usage is TRBV7-9 and J usage is TRBJ2-7, with a tentative D call TRBD1 (6 bases). The CDR3 length is 16 residues. Trimming shortened V by 0 bases and J by 4 bases, and 16 bases separated the two germline ends. In germline, CDR1 is SEHNR, CDR2 FQNEAQ (reference sequence). CDR3 loop: CASSLAFQGSDYEQYF. The CDR3 DNA reads as TGTGCCAGCAGCTTAGCGTTCCAGGGGAGCGATTACGAGCAGTACTTC. The full variable domain, rest sourced from reference TRBV7-9 and TRBJ2-7, is DTGVSQNPRHKITKRGQNVTFRCDPISEHNRLYWYRQTLGQGPEFLTYFQNEAQLEKSRLLSDRFSAERPKGSFSTLEIQRTEQGDSAMYLCASSLAFQGSDYEQYFGPGTRLTVT.

This sequence joins TRBV6-2 or TRBV6-3 and TRBJ2-5; TRBD1 aligns across 7 bases. V was pared by 0 bases and J by 5 bases, with 3 bases of the junction left unmatched. CDR1 and CDR2 from the germline V gene are MNHEY and SVGEGT. The CDR3 extends over 14 amino acids. The CDR3 DNA follows: TGTGCCAGCAGTTACTCGGACAGGTTGGAGACCCAGTACTTC. The encoded protein is CASSYSDRLETQYF.

The rearrangement joins TRBV29-1 to TRBJ1-1; D possibly corresponds to TRBD1 (5 bases). CDR1 and CDR2 (germline): SQVTM, ANQGSEA. Between the trimmed V and J ends, which lost 1 base and 11 bases, there was a span of 11 bases. The CDR3 extends over 11 amino acids. CDR3 DNA sequence: TGCAGCGTTGAAGCAGGAGAGGGGGCTTTCTTT. Protein product: CSVEAGEGAFF.